This TCR beta chain was sequenced for a study of chemoradiotherapy in HPV16-positive cancers. TCRdb keeps only in-frame clones here, not all; method: immunoSEQ multiplex PCR. The data contain 10,000 to 11,000 clones, approximately 70% of them singletons. On this clone itself: What it binds is not known.

Findings and limits, study-wide: Candidate HPV-specific clones and E7-related TCR motifs grew in tumor during treatment. HPV-responsive T-cell expansion during chemoradiotherapy was linked to improved recurrence-free survival in HPV16-positive patients.

This specimen was taken from a patient who underwent chemoradiotherapy. This clonotype originated in a human donor with HPV-associated anogenital cancer.

In DNA, the CDR3 is TGTGCCAGCAGCTCGCCCAGGGGTTTTAATTCACCCCTCCACTTT. Amino acid sequence: CASSSPRGFNSPLHF. The chain employs TRBV11-2 and TRBJ1-6, with D maybe TRBD1 (6 bases). Germline V gene lookup returns CDR1 SGHAT and CDR2 FQNNGV. This CDR3 spans 15 amino acids. Trimming pared 4 bases from V and 6 bases from J, leaving 13 bases between.